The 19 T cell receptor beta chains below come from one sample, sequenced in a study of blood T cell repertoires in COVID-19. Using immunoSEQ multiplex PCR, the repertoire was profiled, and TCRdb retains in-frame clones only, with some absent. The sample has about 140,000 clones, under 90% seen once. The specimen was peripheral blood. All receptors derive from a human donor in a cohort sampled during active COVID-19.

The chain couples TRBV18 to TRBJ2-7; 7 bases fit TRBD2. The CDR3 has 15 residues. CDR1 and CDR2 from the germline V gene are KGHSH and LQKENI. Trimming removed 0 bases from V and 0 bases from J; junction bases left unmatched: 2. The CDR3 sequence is CASSPPSGASYEQYF. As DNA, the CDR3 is TGTGCCAGCTCACCACCGAGCGGGGCCTCCTACGAGCAGTACTTC.

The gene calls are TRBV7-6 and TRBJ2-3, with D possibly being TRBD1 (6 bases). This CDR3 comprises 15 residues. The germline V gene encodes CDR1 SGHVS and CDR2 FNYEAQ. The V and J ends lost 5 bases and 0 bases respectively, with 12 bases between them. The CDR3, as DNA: TGTGCCAGCAGCCCCCGGACAGTTAGCACAGATACGCAGTATTTT. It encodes CASSPRTVSTDTQYF. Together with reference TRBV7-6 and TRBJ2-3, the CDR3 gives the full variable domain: GAGVSQSPRYKVTKRGQDVALRCDPISGHVSLYWYRQALGQGPEFLTYFNYEAQQDKSGLPNDRFSAERPEGSISTLTIQRTEQRDSAMYRCASSPRTVSTDTQYFGPGTRLTVL.

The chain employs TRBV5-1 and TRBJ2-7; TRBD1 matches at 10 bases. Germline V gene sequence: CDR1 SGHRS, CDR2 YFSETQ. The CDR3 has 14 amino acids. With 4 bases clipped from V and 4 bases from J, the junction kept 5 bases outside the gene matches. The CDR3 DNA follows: TGCGCCAGCAGCACCGGACAGGGGGAGTACGAGCAGTACTTC. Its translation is CASSTGQGEYEQYF.

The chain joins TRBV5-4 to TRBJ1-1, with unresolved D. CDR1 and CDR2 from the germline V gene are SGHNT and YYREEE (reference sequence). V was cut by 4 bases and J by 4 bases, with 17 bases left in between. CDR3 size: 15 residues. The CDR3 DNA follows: TGTGCCAGCAGCCCTCAAAAGGTCAGCGTCACTGAAGCTTTCTTT. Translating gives CASSPQKVSVTEAFF.

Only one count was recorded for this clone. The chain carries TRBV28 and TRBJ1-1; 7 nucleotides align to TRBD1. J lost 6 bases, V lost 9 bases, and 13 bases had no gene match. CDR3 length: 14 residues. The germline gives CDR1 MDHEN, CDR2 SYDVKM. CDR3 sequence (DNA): TGTGCCAGGCTCGTTGGAGAGAGGGGGCCTGAAGCTTTCTTT. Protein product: CARLVGERGPEAFF.

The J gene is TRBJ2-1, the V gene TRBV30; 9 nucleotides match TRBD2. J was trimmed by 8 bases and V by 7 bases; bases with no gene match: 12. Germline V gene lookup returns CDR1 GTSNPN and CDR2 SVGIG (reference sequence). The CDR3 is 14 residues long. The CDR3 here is CASHPKREADEQFF. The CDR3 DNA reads TGTGCCTCACACCCGAAGCGGGAGGCGGATGAGCAGTTCTTC.

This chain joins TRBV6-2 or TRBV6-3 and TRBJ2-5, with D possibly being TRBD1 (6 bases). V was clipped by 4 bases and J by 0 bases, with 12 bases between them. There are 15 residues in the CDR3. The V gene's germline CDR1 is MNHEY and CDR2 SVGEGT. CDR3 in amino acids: CASSWDDRYQETQYF. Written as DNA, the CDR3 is TGTGCCAGCAGTTGGGATGACAGGTACCAAGAGACCCAGTACTTC.

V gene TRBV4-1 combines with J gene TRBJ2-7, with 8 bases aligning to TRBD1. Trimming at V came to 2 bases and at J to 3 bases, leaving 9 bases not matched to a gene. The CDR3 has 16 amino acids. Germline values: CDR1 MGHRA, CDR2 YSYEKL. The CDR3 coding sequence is TGCGCCAGCAGCCAAACGGACAGGGCGGTATACTACGAGCAGTACTTC. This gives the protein CASSQTDRAVYYEQYF.

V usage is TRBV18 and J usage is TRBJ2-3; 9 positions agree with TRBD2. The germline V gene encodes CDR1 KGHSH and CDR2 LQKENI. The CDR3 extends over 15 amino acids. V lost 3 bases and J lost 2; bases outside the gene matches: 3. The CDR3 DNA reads TGTGCCAGCTCACCCTCGGGACTAGCCACAGATACGCAGTATTTT. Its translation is CASSPSGLATDTQYF.

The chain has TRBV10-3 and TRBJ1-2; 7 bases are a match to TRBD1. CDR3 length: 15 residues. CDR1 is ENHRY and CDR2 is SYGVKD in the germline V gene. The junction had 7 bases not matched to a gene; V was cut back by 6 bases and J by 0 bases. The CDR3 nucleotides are TGTGCCATCAGCGACCCAGGGGGTTCTAACTATGGCTACACCTTC. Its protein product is CAISDPGGSNYGYTF.

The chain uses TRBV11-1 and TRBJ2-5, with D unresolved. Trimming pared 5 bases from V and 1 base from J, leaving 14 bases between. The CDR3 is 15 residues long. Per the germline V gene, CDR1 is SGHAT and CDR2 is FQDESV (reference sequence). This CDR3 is CASSPLPGSQETQYF. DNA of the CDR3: TGTGCCAGCAGCCCTCTCCCCGGTAGCCAAGAGACCCAGTACTTC.

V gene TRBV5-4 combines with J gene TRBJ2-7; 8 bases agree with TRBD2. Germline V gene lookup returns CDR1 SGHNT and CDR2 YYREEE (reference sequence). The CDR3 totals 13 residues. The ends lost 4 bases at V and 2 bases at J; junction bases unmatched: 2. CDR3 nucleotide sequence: TGTGCCAGCAGCCCGGGACTAGCCTACGAGCAGTACTTC. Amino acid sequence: CASSPGLAYEQYF.

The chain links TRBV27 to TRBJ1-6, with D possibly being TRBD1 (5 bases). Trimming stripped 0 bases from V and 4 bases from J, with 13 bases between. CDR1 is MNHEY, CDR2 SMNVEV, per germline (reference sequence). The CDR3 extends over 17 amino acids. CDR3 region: CASSLSGGRVYNSPLHF. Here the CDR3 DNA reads TGTGCCAGCAGTTTATCCGGCGGCAGGGTATATAATTCACCCCTCCACTTT.

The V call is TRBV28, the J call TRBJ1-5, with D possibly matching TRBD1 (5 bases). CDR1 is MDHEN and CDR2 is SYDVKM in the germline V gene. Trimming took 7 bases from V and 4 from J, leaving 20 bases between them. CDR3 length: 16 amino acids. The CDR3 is CASNLLSMGGNQPQHF. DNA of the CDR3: TGTGCCAGCAATCTTCTTTCGATGGGGGGGAATCAGCCCCAGCATTTT.

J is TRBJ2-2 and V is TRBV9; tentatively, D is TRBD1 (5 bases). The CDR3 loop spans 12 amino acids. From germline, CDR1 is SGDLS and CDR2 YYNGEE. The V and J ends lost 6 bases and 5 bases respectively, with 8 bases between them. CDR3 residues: CASKGDTGELFF. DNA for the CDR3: TGTGCCAGCAAAGGGGATACCGGGGAGCTGTTTTTT.

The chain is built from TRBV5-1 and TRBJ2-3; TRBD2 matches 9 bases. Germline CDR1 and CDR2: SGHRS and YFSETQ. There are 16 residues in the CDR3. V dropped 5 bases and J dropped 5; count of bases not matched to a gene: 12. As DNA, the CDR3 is TGCGCCAGCAGATTTACCGGGACTAGCTCCGGAGATACGCAGTATTTT. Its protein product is CASRFTGTSSGDTQYF.

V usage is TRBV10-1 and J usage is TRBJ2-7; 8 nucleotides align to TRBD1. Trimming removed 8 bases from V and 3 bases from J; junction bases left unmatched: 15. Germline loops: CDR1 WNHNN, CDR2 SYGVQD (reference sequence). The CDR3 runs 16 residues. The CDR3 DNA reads TGCGCCAGCTCAAAGGGGATGACAGGGGACGACTACGAGCAGTACTTC. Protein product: CASSKGMTGDDYEQYF.

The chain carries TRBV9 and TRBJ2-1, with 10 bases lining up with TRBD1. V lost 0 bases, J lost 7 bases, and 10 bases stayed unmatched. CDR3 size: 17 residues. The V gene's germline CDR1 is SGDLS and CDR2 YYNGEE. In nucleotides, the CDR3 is TGTGCCAGCAGCGTAGGGGACCCCGGGACAGGGGTAAATGAGCAGTTCTTC. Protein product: CASSVGDPGTGVNEQFF.

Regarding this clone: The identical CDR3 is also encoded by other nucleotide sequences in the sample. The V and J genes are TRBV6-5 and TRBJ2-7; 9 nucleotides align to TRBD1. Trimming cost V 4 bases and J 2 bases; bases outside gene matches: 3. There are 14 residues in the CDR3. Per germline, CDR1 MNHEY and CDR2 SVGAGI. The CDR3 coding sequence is TGTGCCAGCAGTTCCGGGACAGGGACCTACGAGCAGTACTTC. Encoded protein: CASSSGTGTYEQYF.